This T cell receptor beta chain was sequenced during a study of persistence of HIV-infected CD4 T cells. The libraries were made with immunoSEQ version 4 in survey mode. Libraries were prepared by immunoSEQ multiplex PCR; TCRdb keeps only in-frame clonotypes and omits some of them. The data show 37,000 or so clones, over 80% seen once. With respect to this clone: Its antigen is currently unknown.

CDR3 length equals 13 residues. V gave up 6 bases and J gave up 5 bases, with 13 bases separating them. Germline V gene lookup returns CDR1 MNHNY and CDR2 SVGAGI (reference sequence). The stimulus was lysate of CMV-infected fibroblasts, 8.5 to 10 ug/mL. Memory cells lacking CD40L and CD69 with high CD45RO were sorted. Study-wide points: Compared with CD3/CD28-stimulated cells, CMV- and Gag-responding cells showed lower TCRbeta richness. TCR oligoclonality correlated with proviral oligoclonality in the same sorted populations.

The sequence derives from an adult man with HIV who was CMV-seropositive. The sample here was CD4+ T cells sorted from PBMCs after 18-hour stimulation, taken from a patient who received antiretroviral therapy. The chain recombines TRBV6-6 with TRBJ1-1; weak D call: TRBD1 (6 bases). CDR3 coding DNA: TGTGCCAGCAGCCTCAAGGGGGAAACTGAAGCTTTCTTT. This sequence encodes CASSLKGETEAFF.